Below, one T cell receptor beta chain is given with its context. CDR3 length equals 15 residues. The sample comes from a study of blood T cell repertoires in COVID-19. Looking at the study overall: Nucleic acid was either cDNA or gDNA, and it came from T cells, B-cell-depleted T cells, or PBMCs.

Generated by immunoSEQ multiplex PCR, the TCRdb table keeps only in-frame clones and is missing some. This table has around 160,000 clones, around 80% appearing once. The material sequenced was peripheral blood. The TCR originated in a man between 60 and 75 years old with active or convalescent COVID-19. The rearrangement joins TRBV21-1 to TRBJ1-5; the table names TRBD1, a call not compared with the DNA. TRBV21-1 is deemed a pseudogene. In DNA form, the CDR3 reads TGTGCCAGCCCCCCTGCAAGGGGTTGCAATCAGCCCCAGCATTTT. It is translated as CASPPARGCNQPQHF.